This T cell receptor beta chain comes out of a study of T cell repertoires in cytomegalovirus infection. About the research overall: Alongside well-studied HLA-B-restricted CMV epitopes, recently identified HLA-C-restricted CMV epitopes were also used.

Points on this clonotype: The antigen remains unidentified.

From the reads, TCRdb called clonotypes with MiXCR, one entry per CDR3 protein. The sample carries some 590,000 distinct CDR3 sequences, over 35% recorded once. Germline assignment: CDR1 SGHTA and CDR2 FQGNSA. V lost 0 bases and J 6 bases, leaving 12 bases between the germline ends. This CDR3 region has 14 residues. The receptor was derived from a human donor in good health (CMV status not recorded). Some clones in this sample may be carry-over from other donors' samples. The chain employs TRBV7-2 and TRBJ2-7; D possibly corresponds to TRBD1 (6 bases). The material was cultured PBMCs, obtained from culture after CMV antigen stimulation. Here the CDR3 reads CASSLARGTGEQYF. CDR3 in DNA: TGTGCCAGCAGCTTAGCGAGGGGGACCGGCGAGCAGTACTTC.